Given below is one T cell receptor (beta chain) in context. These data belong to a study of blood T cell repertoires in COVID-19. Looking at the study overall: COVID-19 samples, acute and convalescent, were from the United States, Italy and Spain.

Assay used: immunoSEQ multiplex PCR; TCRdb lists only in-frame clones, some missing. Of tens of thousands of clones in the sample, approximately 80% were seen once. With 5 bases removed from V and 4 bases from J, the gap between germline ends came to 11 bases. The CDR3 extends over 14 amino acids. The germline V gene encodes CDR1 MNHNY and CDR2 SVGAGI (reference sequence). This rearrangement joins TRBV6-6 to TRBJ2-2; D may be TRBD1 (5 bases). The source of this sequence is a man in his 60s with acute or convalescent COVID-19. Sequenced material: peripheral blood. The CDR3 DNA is TGTGCCAGCAGTAGCACAGGACCCACCGGGGAGCTGTTTTTT. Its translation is CASSSTGPTGELFF.